These T cell receptor beta chains were read from a single sample in a study of T cells in tuberculosis. Sequenced by immunoSEQ multiplex PCR; TCRdb stores in-frame clones only, minus some. The sample consists of tens of thousands of clones, roughly 96% of them appearing once. The sequenced material came from PBMCs. Receptors were obtained from a donor between 5 and 29 years old with latent tuberculosis or without tuberculosis infection. Both conserved end residues are part of each CDR3. Fields, in order: clone size, V gene, J gene, D gene, CDR3 protein, CDR3 DNA. The D gene is left open where the match is weak. Expanded clones are given a class, and other clones once, few, many or no size at all.

.,TRBV5-6,TRBJ2-1,TRBD2,CASRSLLAGSYNEQFF,TGTGCCAGCAGGTCCCTACTAGCGGGATCATACAATGAGCAGTTCTTC
.,TRBV10-2,TRBJ2-2,.,CASSVQRAQVAGELFF,TGCGCCAGCAGTGTTCAGAGGGCGCAGGTGGCCGGGGAGCTGTTTTTT
.,TRBV7-9,TRBJ2-1,TRBD1,CASSPTGGSSYNEQFF,TGTGCCAGCAGCCCTACAGGGGGGAGCTCCTACAATGAGCAGTTCTTC
.,TRBV6-5,TRBJ2-1,TRBD1,CASKHQGAGEQFF,TGTGCCAGCAAACATCAGGGGGCAGGGGAGCAGTTCTTC
once,TRBV18,TRBJ2-7,.,CASSPNSPILEQYF,TGTGCCAGCTCACCAAACAGCCCTATACTGGAGCAGTACTTC
.,TRBV11-2,TRBJ2-1,.,CASSFFWGDYNEQFF,TGTGCCAGCAGCTTTTTTTGGGGGGACTACAATGAGCAGTTCTTC
.,TRBV11-3,TRBJ2-1,.,CASSSRGFHEQFF,TGTGCCAGCAGCTCTAGGGGGTTCCATGAGCAGTTCTTC
.,TRBV9,TRBJ2-2,TRBD2,CASSEGLAGGLGTGELFF,TGTGCCAGCAGCGAGGGGCTAGCGGGGGGGCTTGGCACCGGGGAGCTGTTTTTT
.,TRBV15,TRBJ2-3,.,CATSMTRGRTDTQYF,TGTGCCACCAGCATGACCAGGGGCCGCACAGATACGCAGTATTTT
.,TRBV27,TRBJ2-3,.,CASRWSLSTDTQYF,TGTGCCAGCAGATGGAGCTTGAGCACAGATACGCAGTATTTT
.,TRBV5-5,TRBJ2-7,TRBD1,CASTQGAFEQYF,TGTGCCAGCACCCAGGGGGCGTTCGAGCAGTACTTC
.,TRBV30,TRBJ1-2,TRBD1,CAWTPDRVDYGYTF,TGTGCCTGGACCCCGGACAGGGTGGACTATGGCTACACCTTC
.,TRBV19,TRBJ2-2,TRBD1,CASLRQGGSNTGELFF,TGTGCCAGTTTAAGACAGGGCGGATCGAACACCGGGGAGCTGTTTTTT
.,TRBV13,TRBJ1-2,TRBD1,CASSRDRGKTNYGYTF,TGTGCCAGCAGTCGTGACAGGGGAAAAACTAACTATGGCTACACCTTC
.,TRBV27,TRBJ2-3,TRBD2,CASSTFGLAGGADTQYF,TGTGCCAGCAGTACGTTTGGACTAGCGGGAGGGGCAGATACGCAGTATTTT
.,TRBV27,TRBJ2-7,.,CASSLAVAYEQYF,TGTGCCAGCAGTTTAGCGGTCGCCTACGAGCAGTACTTC
.,TRBV10-1,TRBJ2-1,.,CASSLSTLVGHDEQFF,TGCGCCAGCAGCCTCTCTACGCTGGTCGGTCACGATGAGCAGTTCTTC
.,TRBV27,TRBJ1-2,.,CASSLGENYGYTF,TGTGCCAGCAGTTTGGGAGAGAACTATGGCTACACCTTC
.,TRBV5-5,TRBJ1-1,.,CASSSVMNTEAFF,TGTGCCAGCAGCTCAGTCATGAACACTGAAGCTTTCTTT
.,TRBV5-4,TRBJ2-7,TRBD1,CASSIGQGAYEQYF,TGTGCCAGCAGCATCGGACAGGGGGCCTACGAGCAGTACTTC
.,TRBV5-1,TRBJ1-6,.,CASSTGNSPLHF,TGCGCCAGCAGCACGGGGAATTCACCCCTCCACTTT
.,TRBV18,TRBJ2-7,TRBD1,CASSPKTGGSYEQYF,TGTGCCAGCTCACCAAAAACAGGGGGATCGTATGAGCAGTACTTC
.,TRBV6-5,TRBJ2-2,.,CASRSGAVNTGELFF,TGTGCCAGCAGAAGTGGGGCGGTGAACACCGGGGAGCTGTTTTTT
.,TRBV11-1,TRBJ2-2,.,CASSFGGTGELFF,TGTGCCAGCAGCTTTGGAGGGACCGGGGAGCTGTTTTTT
.,TRBV6-5,TRBJ1-1,.,CASSPSVWNTEAFF,TGTGCCAGCAGCCCCTCTGTATGGAACACTGAAGCTTTCTTT
.,TRBV19,TRBJ1-5,.,CASSITWGVGNQPQHF,TGTGCCAGTAGTATCACCTGGGGGGTTGGAAATCAGCCCCAGCATTTT
.,TRBV7-7,TRBJ2-7,.,CASSLGPKTYEQYF,TGTGCCAGCAGCTTAGGGCCGAAGACCTACGAGCAGTACTTC
.,TRBV5-1,TRBJ1-1,.,CASSPDTRTTEAFF,TGCGCCAGCAGCCCGGACACACGGACCACTGAAGCTTTCTTT
.,TRBV19,TRBJ1-3,TRBD1,CASKKGQGLYGNTIYF,TGTGCCAGCAAGAAGGGACAGGGATTGTATGGAAACACCATATATTTT
.,TRBV7-9,TRBJ2-3,.,CASSLGPGLSTDTQYF,TGTGCCAGCAGCTTAGGCCCGGGACTTAGCACAGATACGCAGTATTTT